One and the same sample provided the 26 T cell receptor beta chains below, sequenced in a study of vaccination and CD4 T cells after COVID-19. These receptors' targets are unknown. The Oncomine TCR Beta short-read assay was what sequenced the DNA obtained from cultured CD4+ T cells. One entry per CDR3 protein results from TCRdb running MiXCR on the PCR reads. The sample lists thousands of distinct CDR3 sequences, approximately 52% seen once, with around 27% in the top ten. Treatment here: approximately 10-day PBMC culture with coronavirus spike peptide pools or control peptides (ViraFEST assay). Those CD4+ T cells from the unexposed donor predate the COVID-19 pandemic (2011-2018). Sequenced: CD4+ T cells from blood, cultured in vitro. All receptors come from a human donor in good health.

V gene TRBV7-2 combines with J gene TRBJ1-3; D perhaps matches TRBD1 (5 bases). Trimming removed 1 base at V and 0 bases at J, with 10 bases between. The CDR3 has 16 amino acids. Looked up from germline, CDR1 is SGHTA and CDR2 is FQGNSA. In DNA form, the CDR3 reads TGTGCCAGCAGCTTAGGTGTGGGGACCTCTGGAAACACCATATATTTT. It codes for CASSLGVGTSGNTIYF. Full variable domain (rest looked up from reference TRBV7-2 and TRBJ1-3): GAGVSQSPSNKVTEKGKDVELRCDPISGHTALYWYRQSLGQGLEFLIYFQGNSAPDKSGLPSDRFSAERTGGSVSTLTIQRTQQEDSAVYLCASSLGVGTSGNTIYFGEGSWLTVV.

V usage is TRBV7-6 and J usage is TRBJ2-2; maybe TRBD2 (5 bases). CDR3 length: 13 residues. Trimming pared 1 base from V and 6 bases from J, leaving 6 bases between. CDR1 and CDR2 (germline): SGHVS, FNYEAQ. CDR3 sequence: CASSLVEAGELFF. The CDR3 coding sequence is TGTGCCAGCAGCTTAGTGGAGGCCGGGGAGCTGTTTTTT.

CDR3 bases: TGTGCCAGCACCTCGGGGGTTGGCTACACCTTC. As protein: CASTSGVGYTF. The chain is built from TRBV28 and TRBJ1-2; D may be TRBD1 (5 bases). Germline CDR1 reads MDHEN; CDR2 reads SYDVKM. Deletions cut 7 bases from V and 7 bases from J, with 10 bases between. The CDR3 consists of 11 residues.

As DNA, the CDR3 is TGCGCCAGCAGCCAAGTGTTAGGGGATGGCTACACCTTC. Amino acid sequence: CASSQVLGDGYTF. The chain is built from TRBV4-3 and TRBJ1-2; D might be TRBD1 (5 bases). There are 13 residues in the CDR3. The V and J ends lost 1 base and 6 bases respectively, with 9 bases between them. CDR1 and CDR2 from the germline V gene are LGHNA and YSLEER.

The sample holds one count of this clonotype. This rearrangement joins TRBV20-1 to TRBJ1-6, with D possibly matching TRBD1 (6 bases). The V end lost 6 bases, the J end lost 7 bases, and 19 bases lay between the germline ends. Germline V gives CDR1 DFQATT, CDR2 SNEGSKA (reference sequence). CDR3 length equals 15 residues. The CDR3 reads CSATPQGQLNSPLHF. DNA for the CDR3: TGCAGTGCCACCCCTCAAGGACAGTTAAATTCACCCCTCCACTTT.

This chain joins TRBV28 and TRBJ2-1; no clear D gene. The germline gives CDR1 MDHEN, CDR2 SYDVKM. V lost 3 bases and J 10 bases, leaving 13 bases between the germline ends. The CDR3 sequence is 13 residues long. This CDR3 reads CASSLAPRTEQFF. As DNA, the CDR3 is TGTGCCAGCAGTTTGGCTCCTAGGACGGAGCAGTTCTTC.

This clonotype was detected once. V gene TRBV5-1 combines with J gene TRBJ2-3; D is perhaps TRBD1 (6 bases). The germline gives CDR1 SGHRS, CDR2 YFSETQ. The CDR3 consists of 16 residues. Trimming shortened V by 3 bases and J by 11 bases, and 25 bases separated the two germline ends. CDR3 sequence reads: CASSSLGASSPDGQYF. CDR3 nucleotide sequence: TGCGCCAGCAGCTCCCTGGGGGCAAGCTCCCCTGACGGGCAGTATTTT.

The rearrangement links TRBV20-1 to TRBJ2-3, with unresolved D. V was pared by 3 bases and J by 6 bases, with 10 bases between. Germline loops: CDR1 DFQATT, CDR2 SNEGSKA (reference sequence). The CDR3 is made up of 12 amino acids. The CDR3 protein is CSASPEMDTQYF. In DNA form, the CDR3 reads TGCAGTGCTAGTCCCGAGATGGATACGCAGTATTTT.

The genes are TRBV20-1 and TRBJ2-5, with D maybe TRBD2 (5 bases). This CDR3 has 15 residues. Deletions cut 2 bases from V and 7 bases from J, with 20 bases between. The germline V gene has CDR1 DFQATT and CDR2 SNEGSKA (reference sequence). The CDR3 DNA follows: TGCAGTGCTAGACTATTCTTTGACTATAAGGGGACCCAGTACTTC. It yields the protein CSARLFFDYKGTQYF.

The V gene is TRBV2, the J gene TRBJ1-1; D gene unclear. Germline CDR1 reads SNHLY; CDR2 reads FYNNEI. V was clipped by 4 bases and J by 2 bases, with 17 bases between them. This CDR3 spans 16 amino acids. This CDR3 reads CASSVLVRTGNTEAFF. The CDR3 nucleotides read TGTGCCAGCAGTGTCCTCGTCCGGACTGGCAACACTGAAGCTTTCTTT.

The rearrangement uses TRBV7-8 and TRBJ2-3; TRBD2 aligns across 14 bases. The CDR3 spans 17 residues. The trim removed 1 base at V and 5 bases at J, leaving 5 bases unmatched. Germline V gives CDR1 SGHVS, CDR2 FQNEAQ. The CDR3 DNA follows: TGTGCCAGCAGCTTAGGTGGGGGACTAGCGGGGGTAGATACGCAGTATTTT. Its protein is CASSLGGGLAGVDTQYF.

This clonotype was seen only a few times. The rearrangement joins TRBV27 to TRBJ2-5, with 10 bases fitting TRBD1. This CDR3 has 15 residues. CDR1 is MNHEY and CDR2 is SMNVEV in the germline V gene (reference sequence). J lost 5 bases, V lost 5 bases, and 8 bases had no gene match. CDR3 loop: CASSLTGTGVETQYF. CDR3 coding DNA: TGTGCCAGCAGTCTTACCGGGACAGGGGTGGAGACCCAGTACTTC.

The chain combines TRBV27 with TRBJ1-5, with a tentative D call TRBD1 (5 bases). CDR1 MNHEY and CDR2 SMNVEV come from the germline V gene (reference sequence). The CDR3 sequence is 13 residues long. V lost 5 bases and J 7 bases, leaving 12 bases between the germline ends. CDR3 coding DNA: TGTGCCAGCAGTCTGGGGGGGGTGCAGCCCCAGCATTTT. It specifies CASSLGGVQPQHF.

This chain links TRBV20-1 with TRBJ2-7; 8 bases agree with TRBD2. With 6 bases clipped from V and 0 bases from J, the junction kept 7 bases outside the gene matches. The CDR3 runs 14 residues. Germline values: CDR1 DFQATT, CDR2 SNEGSKA (reference sequence). The CDR3 DNA follows: TGCAGTGCACAAACTAGCGGAGCCTCCTACGAGCAGTACTTC. Translated: CSAQTSGASYEQYF.

This clonotype was observed a few times. The chain links TRBV27 to TRBJ1-2, with D possibly matching TRBD1 (6 bases). V dropped 7 bases and J dropped 4 bases, with 16 bases sitting between them. Germline V CDR1 and CDR2: MNHEY, SMNVEV (reference sequence). The CDR3 totals 14 residues. CDR3 in amino acids: CASTPGGGVYGYTF. The DNA of the CDR3 is TGTGCCAGCACCCCGGGAGGGGGGGTCTATGGCTACACCTTC.

This clonotype appeared a few times. The J gene is TRBJ1-5, the V gene TRBV6-1; 10 nucleotides line up with TRBD1. V was clipped by 4 bases and J by 3 bases; unmatched bases: 6. The CDR3 loop spans 16 amino acids. Looked up from germline, CDR1 is MNHNS and CDR2 is SASEGT. CDR3: CASSARDRGLNQPQHF. The DNA of the CDR3 is TGTGCCAGCAGTGCCCGGGACAGGGGCCTCAATCAGCCCCAGCATTTT.

The CDR3 DNA sequence: TGCAGTGCTGTGGGCGGGGGAGGCCAAGAGACCCAGTACTTC. Translation gives CSAVGGGGQETQYF. The rearrangement uses TRBV20-1 and TRBJ2-5; 7 bases line up with TRBD2. Germline values: CDR1 DFQATT, CDR2 SNEGSKA (reference sequence). The length of the CDR3 is 14 residues. J was trimmed by 1 base and V by 5 bases; bases with no gene match: 7.

The chain employs TRBV19 and TRBJ1-1; tentatively, D is TRBD1 (5 bases). V lost 7 bases to trimming and J lost 1 base, with 13 bases between them. The length of the CDR3 is 14 residues. CDR1 is LNHDA, CDR2 SQIVND, per germline (reference sequence). The CDR3 sequence is CASTPGLKNTEAFF. The CDR3 DNA reads TGTGCCAGTACCCCGGGACTTAAGAACACTGAAGCTTTCTTT.

The V gene is TRBV6-1, the J gene TRBJ1-1; possibly TRBD1 for D (5 bases). This CDR3 region has 14 residues. Between the trimmed V and J ends, which lost 6 bases and 0 bases, there was a span of 11 bases. From germline, CDR1 is MNHNS and CDR2 SASEGT. This CDR3 is CASRGSTVNTEAFF. Here the CDR3 DNA reads TGTGCCAGCAGAGGCTCGACAGTGAACACTGAAGCTTTCTTT.

The genes are TRBV12-5 and TRBJ1-2, with D uncertain. V lost 1 base to trimming and J lost 4 bases, with 13 bases between them. Germline V gene lookup returns CDR1 LGHNT and CDR2 FRNRAP. This CDR3 spans 15 amino acids. This CDR3 is CASGLGQRSGYGYTF. Written as DNA, the CDR3 is TGTGCTAGTGGTTTGGGCCAAAGATCGGGCTATGGCTACACCTTC.

This clonotype was counted between two and nine times. This chain joins TRBV20-1 and TRBJ1-6; the match to TRBD1 covers 8 bases. Germline CDR1 reads DFQATT; CDR2 reads SNEGSKA (reference sequence). The CDR3 is 15 residues long. The V segment lost 4 bases and the J segment 7 bases; nucleotides outside the gene matches: 9. CDR3 sequence (DNA): TGCAGTGCTACGCAGACAGGGGCTGGGAATTCACCCCTCCACTTT. Its translation: CSATQTGAGNSPLHF.

This sequence joins TRBV6-2 or TRBV6-3 and TRBJ1-3; no reliable D call. Germline lookup yields CDR1 MNHEY and CDR2 SVGEGT. The V end was cut by 2 bases, the J end by 4 bases, with 3 bases between. The CDR3 contains 12 residues. DNA for the CDR3: TGTGCCAGCAGTTACACGGGAAACACCATATATTTT. It is translated as CASSYTGNTIYF.

Details on this clonotype: Sequence at one end of the junction differs from germline and may be a read error. This chain links TRBV11-2 with TRBJ2-5; TRBD2 aligns across 8 bases. The CDR3 spans 17 residues. Germline V gives CDR1 SGHAT, CDR2 FQNNGV. CDR3 sequence: CVSSLLKRGLGGETQYF. The CDR3 bases are TGTGTCAGCAGCCTCCTCAAACGGGGACTAGGCGGCGAGACCCAGTACTTC.

This sequence joins TRBV11-2 and TRBJ1-1; D not resolved. The CDR3 length is 12 residues. Germline CDR1 reads SGHAT; CDR2 reads FQNNGV. Trimming shortened V by 3 bases and J by 8 bases, and 10 bases separated the two germline ends. CDR3 DNA: TGTGCCAGCAGCTTCTTCGGTAGAGAAGCTTTCTTT. Its translation: CASSFFGREAFF.

V gene TRBV7-2 combines with J gene TRBJ2-4; D gene unclear. This CDR3 spans 14 amino acids. Per germline, CDR1 SGHTA and CDR2 FQGNSA. Trimming pared 4 bases from V and 6 bases from J, leaving 13 bases between. CDR3 region: CASSSTHKGNIQYF. DNA of the CDR3: TGTGCCAGCAGCTCGACTCACAAGGGAAACATTCAGTACTTC.

This clonotype has more than one count but fewer than ten. V usage is TRBV7-2 and J usage is TRBJ1-2, with 7 bases fitting TRBD1. V dropped 1 base and J dropped 5; count of bases not matched to a gene: 10. CDR1 and CDR2 (germline): SGHTA, FQGNSA. There are 16 residues in the CDR3. Here the CDR3 reads CASSLVGGGQGYGYTF. In DNA, the CDR3 is TGTGCCAGCAGCTTAGTGGGAGGGGGCCAGGGGTATGGCTACACCTTC.